These 5 T cell receptor beta chains came from one sample sequenced in a study of OX40 agonist ivuxolimab in advanced cancers. Using immunoSEQ multiplex PCR, the repertoire was profiled, and TCRdb retains in-frame clones only, with some absent. This sample has about 90,000 clones, with approximately 91% found just once. The sample was CD4+ or CD8+ T cells sorted from blood, taken in a trial of the OX40 agonist ivuxolimab. These receptors all come from an adult with an advanced solid tumor such as melanoma, head and neck, liver or kidney cancer.

This chain links TRBV28 with TRBJ2-7; 8 nucleotides agree with TRBD1. Per germline, CDR1 MDHEN and CDR2 SYDVKM. The CDR3 is made up of 13 amino acids. Losses at the gene ends were 7 bases for V and 4 bases for J; bases not matched to a gene: 6. The CDR3 spells CASTAGGAYEQYF. Here the CDR3 DNA reads TGTGCCAGCACAGCAGGGGGCGCGTACGAGCAGTACTTC.

The rearrangement joins TRBV4-2 to TRBJ2-3; 10 nucleotides align to TRBD2. The CDR3 loop spans 17 amino acids. Germline CDR1 reads LGHNA; CDR2 reads YNFKEQ. V shed 5 bases and J 0 bases; nucleotides not matched to a gene: 8. The CDR3 spells CASSFYGTSASTDTQYF. CDR3 coding DNA: TGTGCCAGCAGCTTCTACGGGACTAGCGCGAGCACAGATACGCAGTATTTT.

This clone is a singleton in its sample. The chain has TRBV21-1 and TRBJ1-5. TRBV21-1 is a pseudogene. The CDR3 length is 17 residues. CDR3 in DNA: TGTGCCAGCAGCAAAGATAATCCAGGGGGGGAAGATCAGCCCCAGCATTTT. Protein sequence: CASSKDNPGGEDQPQHF.

This clone showed up just a few times. V gene TRBV7-2 combines with J gene TRBJ1-1; no clear D. The CDR3 has 15 residues. Germline V gene data show CDR1 as SGHTA and CDR2 as FQGNSA. V gave up 0 bases and J gave up 2 bases, with 10 bases separating them. CDR3 in amino acids: CASSLAEGANTEAFF. The CDR3, as DNA: TGTGCCAGCAGCTTAGCGGAGGGAGCCAACACTGAAGCTTTCTTT.

This chain links TRBV7-6 with TRBJ2-7; D remains ambiguous. V gave up 8 bases and J gave up 2 bases, with 7 bases separating them. The CDR3 extends over 11 amino acids. CDR1 SGHVS and CDR2 FNYEAQ come from the germline V gene. The CDR3 sequence is CASGRAYEQYF. The CDR3 DNA reads as TGTGCCAGCGGACGGGCCTACGAGCAGTACTTC.